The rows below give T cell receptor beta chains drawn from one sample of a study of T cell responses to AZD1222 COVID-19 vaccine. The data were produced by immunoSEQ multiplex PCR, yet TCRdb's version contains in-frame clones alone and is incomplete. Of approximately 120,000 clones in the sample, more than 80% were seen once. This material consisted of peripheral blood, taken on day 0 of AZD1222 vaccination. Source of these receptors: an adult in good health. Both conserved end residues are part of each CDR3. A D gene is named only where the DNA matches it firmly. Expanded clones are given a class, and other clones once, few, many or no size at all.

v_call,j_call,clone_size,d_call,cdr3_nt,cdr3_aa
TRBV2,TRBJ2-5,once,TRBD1,TGTGCCAGCAGTATGACAGGGCTGAAGACCCAGTACTTC,CASSMTGLKTQYF
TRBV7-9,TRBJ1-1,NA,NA,TGTGCCAGCAGCTTAGGGCAGGCGGGGTACACTGAAGCTTTCTTT,CASSLGQAGYTEAFF
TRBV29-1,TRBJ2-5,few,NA,TGCAGCGTTGTTCGAGAGACCCAGTACTTC,CSVVRETQYF
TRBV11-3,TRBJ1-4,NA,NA,TGTGCCAGCAGCTTAGATCGGGCCCCTAATGAAAAACTGTTTTTT,CASSLDRAPNEKLFF
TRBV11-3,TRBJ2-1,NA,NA,TGTGCCAGCAGCTTAGGGGACCGGTGGGATGAGCAGTTCTTC,CASSLGDRWDEQFF
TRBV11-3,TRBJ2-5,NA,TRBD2,TGTGCCAGCAGCTTGGGAGGGGATGAGACCCAGTACTTC,CASSLGGDETQYF
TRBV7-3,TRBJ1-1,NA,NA,TGTGCCAGCAGCCCGGGACACCAGAACACTGAAGCTTTCTTT,CASSPGHQNTEAFF
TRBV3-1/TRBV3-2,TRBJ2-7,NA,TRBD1,TGTGCCAGCAGCCAAGTCCAGGACAGGGCGTACGAGCAGTACTTC,CASSQVQDRAYEQYF
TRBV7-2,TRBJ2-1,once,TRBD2,TGTGCCAGCAGCTACCGCGGGGGGATCTCCTACAATGAGCAGTTCTTC,CASSYRGGISYNEQFF
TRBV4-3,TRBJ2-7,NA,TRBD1,TGCGCCAGCAGCCAAGAATGGACAGGGTCCTACGAGCAGTACTTC,CASSQEWTGSYEQYF
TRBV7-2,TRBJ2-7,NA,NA,TGTGCCAGCAGCGGAACCAGGGCTTCCTACGAGCAGTACTTC,CASSGTRASYEQYF
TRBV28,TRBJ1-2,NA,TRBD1,TGTGCCAGCAGTCGTTTGGAGGGGGCGCTTGGCTACACCTTC,CASSRLEGALGYTF
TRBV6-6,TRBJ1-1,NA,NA,TGTGCCAGCAGTTACTCGAGTGCATCCGATGAAGCTTTCTTT,CASSYSSASDEAFF
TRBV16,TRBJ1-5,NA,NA,TGTGCCAGCAGCCAGTGGACCGGTCAGCCCCAGCATTTT,CASSQWTGQPQHF
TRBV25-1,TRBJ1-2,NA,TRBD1,TGTGCCAGCAGTACCCAGGGGGCGCGGGGCTACACCTTC,CASSTQGARGYTF
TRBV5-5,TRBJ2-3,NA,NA,TGTGCCAGCAGCTCACGCACAGATACGCAGTATTTT,CASSSRTDTQYF
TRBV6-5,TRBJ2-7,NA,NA,TGTGCCAGCAGTTACCAAGACAGATACGAGCAGTACTTC,CASSYQDRYEQYF
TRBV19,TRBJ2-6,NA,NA,TGTGCCAGTAGTCGTCCGGCTGGGGCCAACGTCCTGACTTTC,CASSRPAGANVLTF
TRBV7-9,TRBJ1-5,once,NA,TGTGCCAGCAGCTCCACCGGGACGGCCTATCAGCCCCAGCATTTT,CASSSTGTAYQPQHF
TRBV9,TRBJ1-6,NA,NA,TGTGCCAGCAGCGAGACTCTGGGGGGTAATTCACCCCTCCACTTT,CASSETLGGNSPLHF
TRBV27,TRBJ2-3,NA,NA,TGTGCCAGCAGTCACGGGTTAGATACGCAGTATTTT,CASSHGLDTQYF
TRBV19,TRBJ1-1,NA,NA,TGTGCCAGTAGTGAAACGGGAAACACTGAAGCTTTCTTT,CASSETGNTEAFF
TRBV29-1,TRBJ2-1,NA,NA,TGCAGCTCACATTCTGGGACGGGGACCTACAATGAGCAGTTCTTC,CSSHSGTGTYNEQFF
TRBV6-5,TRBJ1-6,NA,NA,TGTGCCAGCAGCCGGCAAGGATCGGGACACCCCTCGCTCCACTTT,CASSRQGSGHPSLHF
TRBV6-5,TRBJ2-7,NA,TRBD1,TGTGCCAGCAGCCCCGTACAGGGGGGATATTACGAGCAGTACTTC,CASSPVQGGYYEQYF
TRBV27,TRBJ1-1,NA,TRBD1,TGTGCCAGCAGAGCAGGGGGCTTAACTGAAGCTTTCTTT,CASRAGGLTEAFF
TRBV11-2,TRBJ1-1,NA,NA,TGTGCCAGCAGCTTTTCTTGGGGGGGCACTGAAGCTTTCTTT,CASSFSWGGTEAFF
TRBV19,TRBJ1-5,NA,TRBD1,TGTGCCAGTAGTTCAGGGGACAGTGGCAATCAGCCCCAGCATTTT,CASSSGDSGNQPQHF
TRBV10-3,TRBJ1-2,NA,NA,TGTGCCTCCGAGGGAGGGTACTCGCCTGGCTACACCTTC,CASEGGYSPGYTF
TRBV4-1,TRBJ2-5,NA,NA,TGCGCCAGCAGCCACGGCGGTCGCCTGGATGAGACCCAGTACTTC,CASSHGGRLDETQYF
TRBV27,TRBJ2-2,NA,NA,TGTGCCAGCAGTTTAGTGCGTTCAGGGACCGGGGAGCTGTTTTTT,CASSLVRSGTGELFF
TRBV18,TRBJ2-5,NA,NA,TGTGCCAGCTCACGGAGGGCGGTTTCCAGGTACCGGGAGACCCAGTACTTC,CASSRRAVSRYRETQYF
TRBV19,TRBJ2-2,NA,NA,TGTGCCAGTAGTATAGAGGGGAACACCGGGGAGCTGTTTTTT,CASSIEGNTGELFF
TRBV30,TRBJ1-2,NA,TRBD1,TGTGCCTGGAACAGGGGTGGCTATGGCTACACCTTC,CAWNRGGYGYTF
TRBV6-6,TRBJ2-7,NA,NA,TGTGCCAGCCGCCGGAGCTACGAGCAGTACTTC,CASRRSYEQYF
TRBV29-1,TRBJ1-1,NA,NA,TGCAGCGTTGAAGACCGGGGGGGGCTCGCTGAAGCTTTCTTT,CSVEDRGGLAEAFF
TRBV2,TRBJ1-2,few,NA,TGTGCCAGCAGCGAACAGGACTTCTATGGCTACACCTTC,CASSEQDFYGYTF
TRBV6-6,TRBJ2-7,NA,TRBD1,TGTGCCAGCAGTTACCTGGGACAGGGGTCCTACGAGCAGTACTTC,CASSYLGQGSYEQYF